The rows below give T cell receptor beta chains drawn from one sample of a study of T cells in Graves' hyperthyroidism and ophthalmopathy. TCRdb called the multiplex PCR reads again in MiXCR, with one record for every CDR3 protein. The repertoire includes about 400,000 distinct CDR3 sequences, roughly 25% of them detected once, and roughly 80% sits in the top ten. Sequenced: blood. The source is a man aged 50 to 60 with Graves' hyperthyroidism. Both conserved end residues are part of each CDR3. Fields, in order: V gene, J gene, D gene, clone size, CDR3 DNA, CDR3 protein. D genes are given only for firm matches. A clone size is listed for some rows: how often the clone was seen (once, few, many), or a class if it is expanded.

V gene: TRBV2; J gene: TRBJ2-5; D gene: TRBD2; clone size: NA; CDR3 DNA: TGTGCCAGCGGGGCCCCGGGGGGAGAGACCCAGTACTTC; CDR3 protein: CASGAPGGETQYF
V gene: TRBV28; J gene: TRBJ2-5; D gene: NA; clone size: few; CDR3 DNA: TGTGCCAGCAGTTTAGGGGGACACCAAGAGACCCAGTACTTC; CDR3 protein: CASSLGGHQETQYF
V gene: TRBV5-1; J gene: TRBJ2-7; D gene: NA; clone size: NA; CDR3 DNA: TGCGCCAGCAGCGGGGGGACGGGAAGGGACGAGCAGTACTTC; CDR3 protein: CASSGGTGRDEQYF
V gene: TRBV5-4; J gene: TRBJ2-1; D gene: TRBD2; clone size: NA; CDR3 DNA: TGTGCCAGCAGCTTGGGGGGACTAGCGGGAGGGCTTCACTCCTACAATGAGCAGTTCTTC; CDR3 protein: CASSLGGLAGGLHSYNEQFF
V gene: TRBV11-2; J gene: TRBJ2-2; D gene: NA; clone size: few; CDR3 DNA: TGTGCCAGCAGCTTAGCGGCAGGGAGTCCCGGGGAGCTGTTTTTT; CDR3 protein: CASSLAAGSPGELFF
V gene: TRBV13; J gene: TRBJ2-3; D gene: TRBD1; clone size: many; CDR3 DNA: TGTGCCAGCAGCGGGCGACAGGGCTCAGGTGGTGGAGATACGCAGTATTTT; CDR3 protein: CASSGRQGSGGGDTQYF
V gene: TRBV2; J gene: TRBJ2-7; D gene: NA; clone size: NA; CDR3 DNA: TGTGCCAGCAGGGGGACACCATCCTCCTACGAGCAGTACTTC; CDR3 protein: CASRGTPSSYEQYF
V gene: TRBV3-1; J gene: TRBJ1-1; D gene: NA; clone size: many; CDR3 DNA: TGTGCCAGCAGCCGTGGTCCTAGCACTGAAGCTTTCTTT; CDR3 protein: CASSRGPSTEAFF
V gene: TRBV2; J gene: TRBJ1-1; D gene: NA; clone size: many; CDR3 DNA: TGTGCCAGCAAGAGGGCGAACACTGAAGCTTTCTTT; CDR3 protein: CASKRANTEAFF
V gene: TRBV5-1; J gene: TRBJ2-7; D gene: TRBD2; clone size: few; CDR3 DNA: TGCGCCAGCAGCTTGGACGTGGTAGCGGGGACCGAGCAGTACTTC; CDR3 protein: CASSLDVVAGTEQYF
V gene: TRBV28; J gene: TRBJ2-1; D gene: NA; clone size: NA; CDR3 DNA: TGTGCCAGCAGTTTAAGCGGGACAGGCCCCTACAATGAGCAGTTCTTC; CDR3 protein: CASSLSGTGPYNEQFF
V gene: TRBV6-1; J gene: TRBJ2-2; D gene: TRBD2; clone size: few; CDR3 DNA: TGTGCCACCTCCCTAGCGGGAGCTTGGACCGGGGAGCTGTTTTTT; CDR3 protein: CATSLAGAWTGELFF
V gene: TRBV5-6; J gene: TRBJ2-1; D gene: NA; clone size: many; CDR3 DNA: TGTGCCAGCAGCTTGGGTCGGGAAACCTACAATGAGCAGTTCTTC; CDR3 protein: CASSLGRETYNEQFF
V gene: TRBV5-4; J gene: TRBJ2-3; D gene: NA; clone size: many; CDR3 DNA: TGTGCCAGCAGCTTTGGGGACACAGATACGCAGTATTTT; CDR3 protein: CASSFGDTDTQYF
V gene: TRBV18; J gene: TRBJ1-2; D gene: TRBD1; clone size: NA; CDR3 DNA: TGTGCCAGCTCACCCGCGGGACAGGGGAGCTATGGCTACACCTTC; CDR3 protein: CASSPAGQGSYGYTF
V gene: TRBV7-9; J gene: TRBJ2-3; D gene: NA; clone size: NA; CDR3 DNA: TGTGCCAGCAGGATGACTGACTACACAGATACGCAGTATTTT; CDR3 protein: CASRMTDYTDTQYF
V gene: TRBV14; J gene: TRBJ2-1; D gene: NA; clone size: few; CDR3 DNA: TGTGCCAGCAGCCCGCAAACGGGATTTCTAGCGTCCCAGTTCTTC; CDR3 protein: CASSPQTGFLASQFF
V gene: TRBV24-1; J gene: TRBJ2-3; D gene: TRBD2; clone size: many; CDR3 DNA: TGTGCCACCAGTGGTCCCCGAAGCGGGAGTAGCACAGATACGCAGTATTTT; CDR3 protein: CATSGPRSGSSTDTQYF
V gene: TRBV4-1; J gene: TRBJ2-7; D gene: NA; clone size: many; CDR3 DNA: TGCGCCAGCAGCCAAGAATCCGGGCTACCCGCGCGGGAGCAGTACTTC; CDR3 protein: CASSQESGLPAREQYF
V gene: TRBV20-1; J gene: TRBJ2-3; D gene: TRBD2; clone size: few; CDR3 DNA: TGCAGTGCTAGATCCGGGACTAGCGGATACACAGATACGCAGTATTTT; CDR3 protein: CSARSGTSGYTDTQYF
V gene: TRBV5-1; J gene: TRBJ1-6; D gene: NA; clone size: NA; CDR3 DNA: TGCGCCAGCAGCTTGGATCGGGGGGGCTCACCCCTCCACTTT; CDR3 protein: CASSLDRGGSPLHF
V gene: TRBV6-1; J gene: TRBJ1-1; D gene: TRBD1; clone size: many; CDR3 DNA: TGTGCCAGCAGATCCGGGACAGGGTTTACTGAAGCTTTCTTT; CDR3 protein: CASRSGTGFTEAFF
V gene: TRBV4-1; J gene: TRBJ2-3; D gene: NA; clone size: NA; CDR3 DNA: TGCGCCAGCAGCCAAGTGGGTTTCACAGATACGCAGTATTTT; CDR3 protein: CASSQVGFTDTQYF
V gene: TRBV3-1; J gene: TRBJ2-6; D gene: NA; clone size: NA; CDR3 DNA: TGTGCCAGCAGCCAAGGGGGAACCGGGGCCAACGTCCTGACTTTC; CDR3 protein: CASSQGGTGANVLTF
V gene: TRBV20-1; J gene: TRBJ1-2; D gene: NA; clone size: NA; CDR3 DNA: TGCAGTGCTACGGAGGGGGCTAACTATGGCTACACCTTC; CDR3 protein: CSATEGANYGYTF